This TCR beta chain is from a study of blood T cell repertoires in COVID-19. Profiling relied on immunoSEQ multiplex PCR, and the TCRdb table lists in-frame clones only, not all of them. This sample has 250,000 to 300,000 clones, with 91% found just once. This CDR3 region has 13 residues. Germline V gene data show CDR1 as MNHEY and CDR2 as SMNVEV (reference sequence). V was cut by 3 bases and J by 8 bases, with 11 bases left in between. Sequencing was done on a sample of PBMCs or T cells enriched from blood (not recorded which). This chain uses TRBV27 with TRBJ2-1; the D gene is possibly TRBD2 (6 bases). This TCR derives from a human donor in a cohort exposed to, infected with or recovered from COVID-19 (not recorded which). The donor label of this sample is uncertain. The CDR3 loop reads CASSFRASDEQFF. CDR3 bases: TGTGCCAGCAGTTTCAGGGCTAGCGATGAGCAGTTCTTC.